This entry is about one T cell receptor (beta chain). What it binds is not known. The data derive from a study of T cells expressing NK-cell markers. At the level of the study: Sorted CD3+CD56+NKG2C+, CD3+CD56+NKG2C- and CD3+CD56-NKG2C+ T cells supplied TCR beta repertoires. Broader study findings: In about six donors, dominant CD3+CD56+NKG2C+ clonotypes ranked among the top 10 CD8+ clonotypes. Topping the CD3+CD56-NKG2C+ fraction as well were these clonotypes, in a handful of donors.

UMIs were included in TCR beta cDNA generated by 5'RACE template switching. TCRdb reworked the 5' RACE reads into one entry per CDR3 protein, no DNA. This sample's table has some 340,000 distinct CDR3 sequences. The CDR3 runs to 14 residues. Looked up from germline, CDR1 is MNHEY and CDR2 is SMNVEV (reference sequence). Sequencing was performed on blood T cells: a sorted CD56 or NKG2C T cell subset, CD4+ or CD8+ T cells, or bulk PBMC T cells (not recorded which). The receptor comes from a man aged 18-69 years in good health. The rearrangement joins TRBV27 to TRBJ1-1. The CDR3 reads CASSSGGLNTEAFF.